This T cell receptor (beta chain) came from a study of T cell responses to AZD1222 COVID-19 vaccine. Here immunoSEQ multiplex PCR was the method, and the copy in TCRdb shows in-frame clones only, minus some. The profile shows around 140,000 clones, 85% to 90% of them singletons. Germline values: CDR1 LGHNA, CDR2 YNFKEQ. The CDR3 length is 15 residues. V lost 4 bases, J lost 2 bases, and 11 bases lay in between. Points on this clone: Its antigen remains unidentified.

Findings and limits, study-wide: With two AZD1222 doses given, Spike-specific TCR breadth and depth both rose. Regions 160-218 and 743-854 dominated among vaccine-associated CD4 TCRs spanning spike. As reported, nearly half of all spike-specific TCRs target variant regions that are unmutated. Donors skewed white British and female; clonal diversity was possibly underestimated.

The source of this sequence is an adult who received the AZD1222 COVID-19 vaccine. The V and J genes are TRBV4-2 and TRBJ2-2; possibly TRBD2 for D (6 bases). The sequencing here drew on peripheral blood, taken 28 days after the second AZD1222 dose. The CDR3 is CASSPHGRNTGELFF. CDR3 bases: TGTGCCAGCAGCCCCCACGGGAGAAACACCGGGGAGCTGTTTTTT.